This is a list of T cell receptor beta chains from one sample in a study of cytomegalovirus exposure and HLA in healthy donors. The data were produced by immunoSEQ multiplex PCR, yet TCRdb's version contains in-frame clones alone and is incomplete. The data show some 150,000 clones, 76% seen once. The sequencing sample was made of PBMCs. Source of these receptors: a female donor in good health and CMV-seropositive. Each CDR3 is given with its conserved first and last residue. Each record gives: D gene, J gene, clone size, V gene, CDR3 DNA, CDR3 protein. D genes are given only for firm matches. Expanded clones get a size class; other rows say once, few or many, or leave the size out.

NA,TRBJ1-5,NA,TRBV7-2,TGTGCCAGCAGCTTAGTTAGCCAGCCCCAGCATTTT,CASSLVSQPQHF
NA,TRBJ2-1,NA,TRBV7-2,TGTGCCAGCAGCTCCAGTTTTGGCAATGAGCAGTTCTTC,CASSSSFGNEQFF
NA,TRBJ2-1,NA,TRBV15,TGTGCCACCAGCAGGCCAGATAGCGCCGGTCTCGATGAGCAGTTCTTC,CATSRPDSAGLDEQFF
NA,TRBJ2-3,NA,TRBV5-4,TGTGCCAGCAGCTTGGACGGGTTTACGCAGTATTTT,CASSLDGFTQYF
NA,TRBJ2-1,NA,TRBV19,TGTGCCAGTAATGATGGAGGATCCTACAATGAGCAGTTCTTC,CASNDGGSYNEQFF
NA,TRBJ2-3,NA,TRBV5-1,TGCGCCAGCAGCCCTTCGGAGCAGGGTGGAGATACGCAGTATTTT,CASSPSEQGGDTQYF
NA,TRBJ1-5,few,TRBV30,TGTGCCTGGAGTTGGGGAGCCGATCAGCCCCAGCATTTT,CAWSWGADQPQHF
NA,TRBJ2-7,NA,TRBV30,TGTGCCTGGAGTGTGGGGCAGGGCCACGAGCAGTACTTC,CAWSVGQGHEQYF
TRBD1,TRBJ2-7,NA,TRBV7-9,TGTGCCAGCAGCTTTACAGGGGGCCGGGAGCAGTACTTC,CASSFTGGREQYF
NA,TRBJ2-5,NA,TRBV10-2,TGCGCCAGCAGTGAGTCTGGATTGCAGGTGCAGTACTTC,CASSESGLQVQYF
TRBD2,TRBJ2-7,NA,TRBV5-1,TGCGCCAGCAGCTACATAGCGGGGGGGGTGAGCGAGCAGTACTTC,CASSYIAGGVSEQYF
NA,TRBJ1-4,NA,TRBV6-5,TGTGCCAGCAGTCCCGGGGGGGATGAAAAACTGTTTTTT,CASSPGGDEKLFF
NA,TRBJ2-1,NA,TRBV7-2,TGTGCCAGCAGCTTACCAGGGCCCGTAATAAACAATGAGCAGTTCTTC,CASSLPGPVINNEQFF
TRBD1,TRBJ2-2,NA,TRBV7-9,TGTGCCAGCAGCTTAGCCGGGACAGGGGACACCGGGGAGCTGTTTTTT,CASSLAGTGDTGELFF
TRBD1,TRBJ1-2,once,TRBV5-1,TGCGCCAGCAAGACAGGGGGTAACTATGGCTACACCTTC,CASKTGGNYGYTF
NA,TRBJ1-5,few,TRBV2,TGTGCCAGCGGCTCCCCAGGGTCGGGCAATCAGCCCCAGCATTTT,CASGSPGSGNQPQHF
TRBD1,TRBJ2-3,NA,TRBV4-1,TGCGCCAGCAGTCGAGGACAGGGTGATACGCAGTATTTT,CASSRGQGDTQYF
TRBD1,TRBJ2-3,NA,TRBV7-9,TGTGCCAGCAGCGATTCCGGGACAGGGACCACAGATACGCAGTATTTT,CASSDSGTGTTDTQYF
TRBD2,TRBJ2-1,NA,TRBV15,TGTGCCACCAGCAGAGCACTAGCGGGAGGGTACAATGAGCAGTTCTTC,CATSRALAGGYNEQFF
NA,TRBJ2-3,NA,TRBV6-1,TGTGCCAGCAGTGAATCGGGTAGCACAGATACGCAGTATTTT,CASSESGSTDTQYF
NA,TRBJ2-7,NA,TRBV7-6,TGTGCCAGCAGGTTTAGCCGAGGGTTCCACGAGCAGTACTTC,CASRFSRGFHEQYF
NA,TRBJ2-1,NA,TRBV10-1,TGCGCCAGCAGTGCCACCTGGCCCCTCAATGAGCAGTTCTTC,CASSATWPLNEQFF
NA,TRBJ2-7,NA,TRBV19,TGTGCCAGTAGTACGCTATCAGGTGCCGAGCAGTACTTC,CASSTLSGAEQYF
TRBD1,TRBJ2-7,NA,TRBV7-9,TGTTCCAGCAGCGGACAGGGCGAGGAGCAGTACTTC,CSSSGQGEEQYF
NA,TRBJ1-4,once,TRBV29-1,TGCAGCGTTACCGGGACAAATTGGGAAGTGTTTTTT,CSVTGTNWEVFF
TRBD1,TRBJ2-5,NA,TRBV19,TGTGCCAGTACCAGGGACAGGGGTGAGACCCAGTACTTC,CASTRDRGETQYF
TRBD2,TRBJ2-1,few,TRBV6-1,TGTGCCAGCAGCCGCGGGGGATCCAACAATGAGCAGTTCTTC,CASSRGGSNNEQFF
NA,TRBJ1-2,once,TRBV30,TGTGCCTGGAGTCTGGGAGTCCGTGGCTACACCTTC,CAWSLGVRGYTF
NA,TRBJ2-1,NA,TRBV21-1,TGTGCCAGCAGCAAAGAGGAGGGACAGGGCGTGGATGAGCAGTTCTTC,CASSKEEGQGVDEQFF
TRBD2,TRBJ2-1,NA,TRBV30,TGTGCCTGGAGTCCACTTAGGGAGATCCTAGCGGCCTACTACAATGAGCAGTTCTTC,CAWSPLREILAAYYNEQFF
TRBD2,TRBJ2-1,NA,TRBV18,TGTGCCAGCTCACCACCCGCTAGCGGGGACAATGAGCAGTTCTTC,CASSPPASGDNEQFF
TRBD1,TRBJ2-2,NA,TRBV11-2,TGTGCCAGCAGCCGAGGGACAGGGACGAACACCGGGGAGCTGTTTTTT,CASSRGTGTNTGELFF
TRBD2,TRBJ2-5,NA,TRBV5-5,TGTGCCAGCAGCCCTGTCGGGGGGGCGGCCCAAGAGACCCAGTACTTC,CASSPVGGAAQETQYF
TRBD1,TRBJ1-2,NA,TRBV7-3,TGTGCCAGCAGCTCGGGGACAGGTCCCGGTGAGGTCGCTGGCTACACCTTC,CASSSGTGPGEVAGYTF
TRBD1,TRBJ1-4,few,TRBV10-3,TGTGCCATCAGTGAGTCAGGGGGCGACCGAAAACTGTTTTTT,CAISESGGDRKLFF